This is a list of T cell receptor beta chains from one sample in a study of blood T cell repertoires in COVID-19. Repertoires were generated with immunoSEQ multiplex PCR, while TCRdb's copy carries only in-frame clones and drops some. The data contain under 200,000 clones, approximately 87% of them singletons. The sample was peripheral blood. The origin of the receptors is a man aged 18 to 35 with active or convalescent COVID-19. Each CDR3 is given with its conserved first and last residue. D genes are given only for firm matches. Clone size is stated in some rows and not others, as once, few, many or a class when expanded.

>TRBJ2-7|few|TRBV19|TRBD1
TGTGCCAGTAGTATCGGACAGGGGGTGAGCGAGCAGTACTTC
CASSIGQGVSEQYF
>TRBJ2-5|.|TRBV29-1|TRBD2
TGCAGCGTTGCGGCGGGGGGTGAAACCCAGTACTTC
CSVAAGGETQYF
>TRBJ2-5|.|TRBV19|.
TGTGCCAGCACCGAAGCCGGGTTGTACGAGACCCAGTACTTC
CASTEAGLYETQYF
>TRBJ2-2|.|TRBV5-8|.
TGTGCCAGCAGCTACCCGGGACAACGAACCGGGGAGCTGTTTTTT
CASSYPGQRTGELFF
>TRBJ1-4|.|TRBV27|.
TGTGCCAGCAGTTCACGGGGGTGGGCGAATGAAAAACTGTTTTTT
CASSSRGWANEKLFF
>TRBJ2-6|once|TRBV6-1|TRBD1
TGTGCCAGCAGTGAAGGGGTGGACAGGGTACTACGGGCTGGGGCCAACGTCCTGACTTTC
CASSEGVDRVLRAGANVLTF
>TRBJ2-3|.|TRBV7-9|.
TGTGCCAGCAGCCCCGGGACAGATACGCAGTATTTT
CASSPGTDTQYF
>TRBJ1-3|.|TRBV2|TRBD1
TGTGCCAGCAGTTGGACAGGGGGAGGAAACACCATATATTTT
CASSWTGGGNTIYF
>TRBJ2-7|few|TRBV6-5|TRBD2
TGTGCCAGCAGTACCAGACTAGCGGTCGAGCAGTACTTC
CASSTRLAVEQYF
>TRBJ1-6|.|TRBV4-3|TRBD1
TGCGCCAGCAGCCAAGATGTGGGCTGGACAGGGGATAATTCACCCCTCCACTTT
CASSQDVGWTGDNSPLHF
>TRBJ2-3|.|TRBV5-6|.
TGTGCCAGCAGCCGACTACGACAACGACACACAGATACGCAGTATTTT
CASSRLRQRHTDTQYF
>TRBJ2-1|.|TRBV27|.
TGTGCCAGCAGCCCTCGGTACAATGAGCAGTTCTTC
CASSPRYNEQFF
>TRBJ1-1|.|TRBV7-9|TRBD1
TGTGCCAGCAGCAACTCGACAGGGAGGCGCGCTGAAGCTTTCTTT
CASSNSTGRRAEAFF
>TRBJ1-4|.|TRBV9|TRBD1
TGTGCCAGCAGCGTGACCGGGACAGTAAATGAAAAACTGTTTTTT
CASSVTGTVNEKLFF
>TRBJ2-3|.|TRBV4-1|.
TGCGCCAGCAGCCCGGCACAGAATACGCAGTATTTT
CASSPAQNTQYF
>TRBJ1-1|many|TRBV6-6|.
TGTGCCAGCAGTTACGGGTACAGGGCGTTGAACACTGAAGCTTTCTTT
CASSYGYRALNTEAFF
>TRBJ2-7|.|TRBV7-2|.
TGTGCCAGCAGCTTGGATGCGGGAACTAGCTCCTACGAGCAGTACTTC
CASSLDAGTSSYEQYF
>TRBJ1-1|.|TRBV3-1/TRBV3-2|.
TGTGCCAGCAGCCAGCCGGGGGGCGCTGAAGCTTTCTTT
CASSQPGGAEAFF
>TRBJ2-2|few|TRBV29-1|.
TGCAGCGTTGACGTTCGGGAGACCGGGGAGCTGTTTTTT
CSVDVRETGELFF
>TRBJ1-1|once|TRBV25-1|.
TGTGCCAGCCAGGGGAACACTGAAGCTTTCTTT
CASQGNTEAFF
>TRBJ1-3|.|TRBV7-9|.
TGTGCCAGCAGCTCCCCGTGGGTGGGGAGTGGCGGAAACACCATATATTTT
CASSSPWVGSGGNTIYF
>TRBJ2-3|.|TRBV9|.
TGTGCCAGCAGCCCCGGGACTTACTACACAGATACGCAGTATTTT
CASSPGTYYTDTQYF
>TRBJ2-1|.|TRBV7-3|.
TGTGCCAGCAGCTTAGTCCCTATTTACAATGAGCAGTTCTTC
CASSLVPIYNEQFF
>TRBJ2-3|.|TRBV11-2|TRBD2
TGTGCCAGCAGCTCCCGGACTAGCGGGGGGTTTGCTAGCACAGATACGCAGTATTTT
CASSSRTSGGFASTDTQYF
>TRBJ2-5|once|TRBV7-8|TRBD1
TGTGCCAGCAGCGTTAACAGGGGGTGGGAGACCCAGTACTTC
CASSVNRGWETQYF
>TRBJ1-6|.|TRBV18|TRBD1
TGTGCCAGCTCATCCCGGGACAGGGGGCTTAGCTCCTATAATTCACCCCTCCACTTT
CASSSRDRGLSSYNSPLHF